The present TCR beta chain was sequenced within a study of T cells after posttransplantation cyclophosphamide. The table came from immunoSEQ multiplex PCR; TCRdb's copy has only in-frame clones and leaves some out. This table holds 15,000 or so clones, roughly nine tenths found once. The germline CDR1 and CDR2 sequences are SNHLY and FYNNEI. V was clipped by 7 bases and J by 10 bases; unmatched bases: 9. The CDR3 consists of 15 residues. A marrow graft followed busulfan-fludarabine conditioning, with cyclophosphamide on days +3 and +4. Regarding this clone: The antigen remains unidentified.

Overall study results and limits: TRB clonality was highly associated with recipient CMV seropositivity and reactivation. Blood and skin or GI T cell repertoires showed limited TRB overlap. Donor-recipient repertoire similarity was low at 1-2 months, rising over year one.

The sample here was CD4+ T cells sorted from blood, taken after allogeneic stem cell transplant with posttransplant cyclophosphamide. This rearrangement joins TRBV2 to TRBJ1-6; the match to TRBD1 covers 11 bases. The sequence was collected from a male patient aged 55-69 years who received an allogeneic stem cell transplant from a related donor and was CMV-positive. Part of the T cell pool may stem from the graft donor. CDR3 residues: CASTKGTGGGSPLHF. In DNA form, the CDR3 reads TGTGCCAGCACCAAGGGGACAGGGGGGGGATCACCCCTCCACTTT.